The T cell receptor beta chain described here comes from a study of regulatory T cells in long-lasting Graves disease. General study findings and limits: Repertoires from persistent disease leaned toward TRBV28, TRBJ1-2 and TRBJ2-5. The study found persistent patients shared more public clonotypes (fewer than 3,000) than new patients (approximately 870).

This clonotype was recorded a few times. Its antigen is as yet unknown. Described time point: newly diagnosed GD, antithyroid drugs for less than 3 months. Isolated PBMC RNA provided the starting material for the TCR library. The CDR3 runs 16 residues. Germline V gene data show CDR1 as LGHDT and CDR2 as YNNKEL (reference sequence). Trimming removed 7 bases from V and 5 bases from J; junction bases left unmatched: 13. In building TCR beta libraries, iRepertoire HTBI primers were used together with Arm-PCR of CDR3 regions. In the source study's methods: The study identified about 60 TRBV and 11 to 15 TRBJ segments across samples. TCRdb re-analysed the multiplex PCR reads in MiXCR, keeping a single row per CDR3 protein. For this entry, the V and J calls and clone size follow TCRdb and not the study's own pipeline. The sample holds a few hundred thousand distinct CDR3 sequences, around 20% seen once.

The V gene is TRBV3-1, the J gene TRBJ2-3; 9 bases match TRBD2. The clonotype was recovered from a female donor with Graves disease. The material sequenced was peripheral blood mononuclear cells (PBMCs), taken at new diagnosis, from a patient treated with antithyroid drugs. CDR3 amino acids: CASTPTRTSAGDTQYF. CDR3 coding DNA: TGTGCCAGCACCCCAACACGGACTAGCGCAGGAGATACGCAGTATTTT.